Listed below are T cell receptor beta chains from one sample, sequenced in a study of OX40 agonist ivuxolimab in advanced cancers. Libraries were prepared by immunoSEQ multiplex PCR; TCRdb keeps only in-frame clonotypes and omits some of them. This table holds more than 55,000 clones, more than 80% found once. Sample: CD4+ or CD8+ T cells sorted from blood, taken in a trial of the OX40 agonist ivuxolimab. Receptors were obtained from an adult with an advanced solid tumor such as melanoma, head and neck, liver or kidney cancer. CDR3s include the opening cysteine and the closing phenylalanine or tryptophan. Each record gives: CDR3 protein, CDR3 DNA, clone size, V gene, J gene, D gene. The D gene is left open where the match is weak. A row's size may be missing; if present it is once, few, many or a size class.

CDR3: CASSPGTGRADTQYF; DNA: TGTGCCAGCAGCCCCGGGACCGGGAGGGCAGATACGCAGTATTTT; size: .; V: TRBV7-3; J: TRBJ2-3; D: TRBD2
CDR3: CASSRSGRSQETQYF; DNA: TGCGCCAGCAGCCGGTCCGGGCGCAGCCAAGAGACCCAGTACTTC; size: .; V: TRBV4-3; J: TRBJ2-5; D: .
CDR3: CASSFRTAGQPQHF; DNA: TGTGCTAGCAGCTTCCGGACAGCCGGTCAGCCCCAGCATTTT; size: .; V: TRBV7-7; J: TRBJ1-5; D: .
CDR3: CASSPPPGQGPYEQYF; DNA: TGTGCCAGCAGCCCGCCCCCGGGACAGGGCCCCTACGAGCAGTACTTC; size: once; V: TRBV5-6; J: TRBJ2-7; D: TRBD1
CDR3: CASSLFLSTGDWETQYF; DNA: TGTGCCAGCAGCTTGTTTCTCTCTACGGGAGATTGGGAGACCCAGTACTTC; size: few; V: TRBV5-4; J: TRBJ2-5; D: .
CDR3: CASSQKTQGGHQPQHF; DNA: TGTGCCAGTAGTCAAAAGACGCAGGGGGGCCATCAGCCCCAGCATTTT; size: .; V: TRBV19; J: TRBJ1-5; D: TRBD1
CDR3: CASSSGRRVAEQYF; DNA: TGTGCCAGCAGCTCCGGACGACGAGTCGCGGAGCAGTACTTC; size: .; V: TRBV13; J: TRBJ2-7; D: .
CDR3: CASSAAIAGGQETQYF; DNA: TGTGCCAGCAGCGCGGCCATAGCGGGAGGACAAGAGACCCAGTACTTC; size: .; V: TRBV9; J: TRBJ2-5; D: TRBD2
CDR3: CASKTPGGTGTQYF; DNA: TGTGCCAGCAAAACCCCGGGGGGTACCGGTACGCAGTATTTT; size: .; V: TRBV27; J: TRBJ2-3; D: TRBD2
CDR3: CASSFQVGGTEAFF; DNA: TGCGCCAGCAGCTTCCAGGTTGGGGGCACTGAAGCTTTCTTT; size: .; V: TRBV5-1; J: TRBJ1-1; D: .
CDR3: CAWSNRISYEQYF; DNA: TGTGCCTGGAGTAACCGGATTTCCTACGAGCAGTACTTC; size: .; V: TRBV30; J: TRBJ2-7; D: .
CDR3: CASSAGLLQVTQYF; DNA: TGTGCCAGCAGCGCTGGACTGCTCCAAGTGACCCAGTACTTC; size: .; V: TRBV11-2; J: TRBJ2-5; D: .
CDR3: CAWSVRTPYGYTF; DNA: TGTGCCTGGAGTGTAAGGACACCCTATGGCTACACCTTC; size: .; V: TRBV30; J: TRBJ1-2; D: .
CDR3: CASSYGLAVGGTDTQYF; DNA: TGTGCCAGCAGCTACGGACTAGCGGTGGGGGGGACAGATACGCAGTATTTT; size: .; V: TRBV5-4; J: TRBJ2-3; D: TRBD2
CDR3: CASSPRPLGGNIQYF; DNA: TGTGCCAGCAGCCCACGTCCCTTGGGGGGAAACATTCAGTACTTC; size: .; V: TRBV7-2; J: TRBJ2-4; D: .
CDR3: CASSLAGAETQYF; DNA: TGTGCCAGCAGCTTAGCTGGGGCAGAGACCCAGTACTTC; size: once; V: TRBV7-8; J: TRBJ2-5; D: .
CDR3: CASSDSGTGTYEQYF; DNA: TGTGCCAGCAGCGACTCCGGGACAGGGACATACGAGCAGTACTTC; size: .; V: TRBV7-2; J: TRBJ2-7; D: TRBD1
CDR3: CASSLGEKLFF; DNA: TGTGCCAGCAGCTTGGGCGAAAAACTGTTTTTT; size: few; V: TRBV5-5; J: TRBJ1-4; D: .
CDR3: CASRNGQSTDTQYF; DNA: TGTGCCAGTAGGAATGGGCAAAGCACAGATACGCAGTATTTT; size: once; V: TRBV19; J: TRBJ2-3; D: .
CDR3: CASGTGTVNTEAFF; DNA: TGCGCCAGCGGCACCGGGACAGTGAACACTGAAGCTTTCTTT; size: .; V: TRBV5-1; J: TRBJ1-1; D: TRBD1
CDR3: CASSATVLYGYTF; DNA: TGTGCCAGCAGCGCGACAGTCCTCTATGGCTACACCTTC; size: .; V: TRBV7-2; J: TRBJ1-2; D: .
CDR3: CAWSVSWEQFF; DNA: TGTGCCTGGAGTGTGAGTTGGGAGCAGTTCTTC; size: once; V: TRBV30; J: TRBJ2-1; D: .
CDR3: CASSLVAPRQSGRDTEAFF; DNA: TGTGCCAGCAGCTTAGTTGCCCCCCGTCAAAGCGGCAGGGACACTGAAGCTTTCTTT; size: .; V: TRBV11-2; J: TRBJ1-1; D: .
CDR3: CASSIWGSLAKNIQYF; DNA: TGTGCCAGTAGTATTTGGGGCTCCTTAGCCAAAAACATTCAGTACTTC; size: .; V: TRBV19; J: TRBJ2-4; D: .
CDR3: CSVDYGNGGETQYF; DNA: TGCAGCGTTGATTACGGGAACGGTGGGGAGACCCAGTACTTC; size: .; V: TRBV29-1; J: TRBJ2-5; D: .
CDR3: CASFLGLGTGELFF; DNA: TGTGCCAGCTTTTTGGGTTTGGGCACCGGGGAGCTGTTTTTT; size: .; V: TRBV2; J: TRBJ2-2; D: .
CDR3: CASSQEGGQETQYF; DNA: TGCGCCAGCAGCCAAGAGGGGGGGCAAGAGACCCAGTACTTC; size: .; V: TRBV4-3; J: TRBJ2-5; D: TRBD2
CDR3: CASRETGGGEQYF; DNA: TGCGCCAGCAGGGAAACAGGGGGTGGCGAGCAGTACTTC; size: .; V: TRBV5-1; J: TRBJ2-7; D: TRBD1
CDR3: CASSRQPGVEQYF; DNA: TGTGCCAGCAGCCGACAACCGGGTGTCGAGCAGTACTTC; size: .; V: TRBV7-2; J: TRBJ2-7; D: .
CDR3: CASSINLEEPQHF; DNA: TGTGCCAGCAGCATAAACCTAGAGGAGCCCCAGCATTTT; size: .; V: TRBV5-6; J: TRBJ1-5; D: .
CDR3: CAISGALNEKLFF; DNA: TGTGCCATCAGTGGGGCCCTTAATGAAAAACTGTTTTTT; size: .; V: TRBV10-3; J: TRBJ1-4; D: .
CDR3: CASSLGQFQETQYF; DNA: TGCGCCAGCAGCCTTGGACAGTTCCAAGAGACCCAGTACTTC; size: .; V: TRBV5-1; J: TRBJ2-5; D: .
CDR3: CASSPHSYEQYF; DNA: TGTGCCAGCAGCCCCCACTCTTACGAGCAGTACTTC; size: .; V: TRBV11-2; J: TRBJ2-7; D: .
CDR3: CASSVGPATYEQYF; DNA: TGTGCCAGCAGCGTAGGGCCAGCTACCTACGAGCAGTACTTC; size: .; V: TRBV9; J: TRBJ2-7; D: .
CDR3: CASSATLYKRDF; DNA: TGTGCCAGCAGTGCTACACTCTACAAACGGGACTTC; size: few; V: TRBV9; J: TRBJ2-7; D: .
CDR3: CASSQEGQGWGGYTF; DNA: TGCGCCAGCAGCCAAGAGGGACAGGGATGGGGTGGCTACACCTTC; size: .; V: TRBV4-1; J: TRBJ1-2; D: TRBD1
CDR3: CASSTRRSVSYEQYF; DNA: TGTGCCAGCAGTACCCGACGGAGTGTCTCCTACGAGCAGTACTTC; size: .; V: TRBV2; J: TRBJ2-7; D: .
CDR3: CAWNRDISPTEAFF; DNA: TGTGCCTGGAACCGGGACATATCTCCGACTGAAGCTTTCTTT; size: .; V: TRBV30; J: TRBJ1-1; D: .